Sequencing of this T cell receptor (beta chain) was carried out in a study of blood T cell repertoires in COVID-19. Germline V gene data show CDR1 as KGHSH and CDR2 as LQKENI. CDR3 length: 14 amino acids. Trimming removed 6 bases from V and 3 bases from J, with 14 bases in between. Data came from immunoSEQ multiplex PCR; TCRdb stores just in-frame clones and leaves some out. The table shows 52,000 or so clones, with roughly 86% occurring only once. This chain connects TRBV18 to TRBJ1-1, with D possibly matching TRBD1 (5 bases). The sample consisted of peripheral blood. The clonotype comes from a man aged 55 to 70 with active COVID-19. The CDR3 DNA follows: TGTGCCAGCTCCCAGTCCCAAGGGGACACTGAAGCTTTCTTT. It is translated as CASSQSQGDTEAFF. The full variable domain, with the rest looked up from reference TRBV18 and TRBJ1-1, is NAGVMQNPRHLVRRRGQEARLRCSPMKGHSHVYWYRQLPEEGLKFMVYLQKENIIDESGMPKERFSAEFPKEGPSILRIQQVVRGDSAAYFCASSQSQGDTEAFFGQGTRLTVV.